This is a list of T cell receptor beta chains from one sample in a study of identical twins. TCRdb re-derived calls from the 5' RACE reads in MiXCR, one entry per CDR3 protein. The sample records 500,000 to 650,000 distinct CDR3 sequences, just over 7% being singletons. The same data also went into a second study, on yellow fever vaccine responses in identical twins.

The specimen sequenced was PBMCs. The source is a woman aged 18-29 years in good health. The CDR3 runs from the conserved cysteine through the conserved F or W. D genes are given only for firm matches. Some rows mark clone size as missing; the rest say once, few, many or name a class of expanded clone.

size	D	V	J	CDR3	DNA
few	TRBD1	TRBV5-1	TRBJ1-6	CASSLRSQGNNSPLHF	TGCGCCAGCAGCTTGAGGTCACAGGGGAATAATTCACCCCTCCACTTT
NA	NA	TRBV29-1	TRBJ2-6	CSVQPIQGPGANVLTF	TGCAGCGTACAACCTATCCAAGGCCCTGGGGCCAACGTCCTGACTTTC
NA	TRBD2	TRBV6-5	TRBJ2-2	CASQFLLGLAGGSHTGELFF	TGTGCCAGCCAGTTCTTGCTGGGACTAGCGGGGGGTAGCCACACCGGGGAGCTGTTTTTT
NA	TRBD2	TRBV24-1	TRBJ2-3	CATSGLAGGKTDTQYF	TGTGCCACCAGTGGGTTAGCGGGAGGAAAGACAGATACGCAGTATTTT
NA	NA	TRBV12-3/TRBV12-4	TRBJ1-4	CASSLSEGKNEKLFF	TGTGCCAGCAGTTTATCAGAGGGAAAGAATGAAAAACTGTTTTTT
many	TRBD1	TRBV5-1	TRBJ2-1	CASSLTSGTGRNEQFF	TGCGCCAGCAGCTTGACCTCCGGGACAGGGAGGAATGAGCAGTTCTTC
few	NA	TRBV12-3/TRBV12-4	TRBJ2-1	CASSLPGAGNEQFF	TGTGCCAGCAGTTTACCGGGGGCGGGTAATGAGCAGTTCTTC
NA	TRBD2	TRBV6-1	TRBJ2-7	CASTPSSGPTYEQYF	TGTGCCAGCACACCGTCTAGCGGTCCAACCTACGAGCAGTACTTC
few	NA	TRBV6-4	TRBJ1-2	CASRPNRDTGYTF	TGTGCCAGCAGGCCTAACAGGGACACGGGCTACACCTTC
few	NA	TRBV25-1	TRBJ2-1	CASRSSGSSARGGEQFF	TGTGCCAGCAGGTCAAGCGGGTCTTCTGCTAGAGGAGGTGAGCAGTTCTTC
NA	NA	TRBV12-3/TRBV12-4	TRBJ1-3	CASRVGRSGNTIYF	TGTGCCAGCAGGGTAGGACGGTCTGGAAACACCATATATTTT
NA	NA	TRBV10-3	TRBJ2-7	CAISDRDKNRYEQYF	TGTGCCATCAGTGACCGGGACAAAAATAGGTACGAGCAGTACTTC
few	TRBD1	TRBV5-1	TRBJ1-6	CASSRSGTVDSPLHF	TGCGCCAGCAGCAGGTCCGGGACAGTAGATTCACCCCTCCACTTT
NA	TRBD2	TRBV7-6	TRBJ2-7	CASSSLRDYFYEQYF	TGTGCCAGCAGCTCCCTCCGGGACTACTTCTACGAGCAGTACTTC
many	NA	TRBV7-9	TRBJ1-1	CASSLGGAYEAFF	TGTGCCAGCAGCTTAGGGGGGGCCTATGAAGCTTTCTTT
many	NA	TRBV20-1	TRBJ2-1	CRAVGQGYNEQFF	TGCAGGGCCGTCGGACAAGGGTACAATGAGCAGTTCTTC
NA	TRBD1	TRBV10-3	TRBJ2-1	CAINSGQSSYNEQFF	TGTGCCATCAATTCGGGACAGAGCTCCTACAATGAGCAGTTCTTC
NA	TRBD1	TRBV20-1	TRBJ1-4	CSAREWTGGEKLFF	TGCAGTGCTAGAGAATGGACAGGGGGGGAAAAACTGTTTTTT
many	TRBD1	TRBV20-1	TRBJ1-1	CSARADRGRSTEAFF	TGCAGTGCTAGAGCCGACAGGGGTAGGAGCACTGAAGCTTTCTTT
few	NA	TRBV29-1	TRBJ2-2	CSGWEAGELFF	TGCAGCGGCTGGGAGGCCGGGGAGCTGTTTTTT
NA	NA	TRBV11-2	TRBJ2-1	CASSLYFTGEPYNEQFF	TGTGCCAGCAGCTTATATTTTACGGGAGAGCCCTACAATGAGCAGTTCTTC
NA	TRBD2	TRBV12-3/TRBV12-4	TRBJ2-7	CASSLSTSSGRAYEQYF	TGTGCCAGCAGTTTATCCACCTCTAGCGGGAGGGCCTACGAGCAGTACTTC
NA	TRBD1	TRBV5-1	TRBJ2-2	CASSLDLRTGGDMGELFF	TGCGCCAGCAGCTTGGATCTCAGGACAGGGGGCGATATGGGGGAGCTGTTTTTT
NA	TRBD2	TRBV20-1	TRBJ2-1	CSARGGLGLAGVGNEQFF	TGCAGTGCTAGAGGGGGGTTGGGGCTAGCGGGAGTAGGTAATGAGCAGTTCTTC
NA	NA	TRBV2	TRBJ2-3	CASSTTGSGDTQYF	TGTGCCAGCAGTACCACAGGGTCGGGAGATACGCAGTATTTT
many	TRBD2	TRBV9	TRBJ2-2	CASSGGLLGELFF	TGTGCCAGCAGCGGGGGACTACTCGGGGAGCTGTTTTTT
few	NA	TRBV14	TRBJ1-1	CASSQETGREGAFF	TGTGCCAGCAGCCAAGAAACGGGCAGGGAAGGAGCTTTCTTT
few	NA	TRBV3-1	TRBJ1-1	CASSQGWGLGSGTEAFF	TGTGCCAGCAGCCAAGGCTGGGGCTTAGGGTCCGGGACTGAAGCTTTCTTT
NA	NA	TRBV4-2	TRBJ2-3	CASSQDQAVRTDTQYF	TGTGCCAGCAGCCAAGATCAAGCGGTCCGCACAGATACGCAGTATTTT
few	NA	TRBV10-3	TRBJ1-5	CAISGENQPQHF	TGTGCCATCAGTGGGGAAAATCAGCCCCAGCATTTT
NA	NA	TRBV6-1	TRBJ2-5	CASTGEVQETQYF	TGTGCCAGCACGGGGGAGGTACAAGAGACCCAGTACTTC
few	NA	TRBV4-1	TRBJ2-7	CASSHSEGGGGYEQYF	TGCGCCAGCAGCCACTCCGAAGGAGGGGGCGGATACGAGCAGTACTTC
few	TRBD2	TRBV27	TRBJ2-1	CASSRGTSNEQFF	TGTGCCAGCAGTCGGGGGACTAGTAATGAGCAGTTCTTC
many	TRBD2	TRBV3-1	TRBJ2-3	CASSQPSGGPTDTQYF	TGTGCCAGCAGCCAGCCTAGCGGGGGGCCCACAGATACGCAGTATTTT
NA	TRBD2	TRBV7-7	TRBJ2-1	CASSLTSGTEQFF	TGTGCCAGCAGCTTGACTAGCGGGACGGAGCAGTTCTTC
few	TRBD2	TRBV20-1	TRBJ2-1	CSARRGVAGGYNEQFF	TGCAGTGCTAGACGTGGAGTAGCGGGGGGCTACAATGAGCAGTTCTTC
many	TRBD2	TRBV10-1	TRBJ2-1	CASSDLKTSGRVDEQFF	TGCGCCAGCAGTGACCTAAAGACTAGCGGGAGGGTTGATGAGCAGTTCTTC
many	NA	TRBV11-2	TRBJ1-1	CASSPSGAGLNTEAFF	TGTGCCAGCAGCCCATCCGGGGCAGGGTTAAACACTGAAGCTTTCTTT
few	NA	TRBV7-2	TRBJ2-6	CASSLSGLTGANVLTF	TGTGCCAGCAGCTTAAGCGGACTTACTGGGGCCAACGTCCTGACTTTC
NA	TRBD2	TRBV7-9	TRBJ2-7	CASSDVSSGRNHEQYF	TGTGCCAGCAGCGACGTCTCTAGCGGGAGGAATCACGAGCAGTACTTC
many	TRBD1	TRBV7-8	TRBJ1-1	CASSLGTGGYRVNTEAFF	TGTGCCAGCAGCTTAGGGACAGGGGGCTATCGGGTGAACACTGAAGCTTTCTTT
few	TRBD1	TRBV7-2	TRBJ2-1	CASSVPTGMVSNEQFF	TGTGCCAGCAGCGTCCCGACAGGGATGGTTAGTAATGAGCAGTTCTTC
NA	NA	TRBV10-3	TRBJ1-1	CAISEVLNTEAFF	TGTGCCATCAGTGAGGTCCTGAACACTGAAGCTTTCTTT
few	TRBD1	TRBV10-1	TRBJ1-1	CASSEADRGRTFF	TGCGCCAGCAGTGAAGCCGACAGGGGGAGGACTTTCTTT
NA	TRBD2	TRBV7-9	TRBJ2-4	CASSSSGTSGAKNIQYF	TGTGCCAGCAGCTCCTCCGGGACTAGCGGAGCCAAAAACATTCAGTACTTC
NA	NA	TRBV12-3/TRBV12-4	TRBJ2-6	CASSLRDSGANVLTF	TGTGCCAGCAGTTTGCGCGATTCTGGGGCCAACGTCCTGACTTTC
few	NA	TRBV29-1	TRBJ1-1	CSVDMSGSRAFF	TGCAGCGTTGATATGTCAGGGTCTAGAGCTTTCTTT
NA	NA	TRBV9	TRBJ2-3	CASSPGERATDTQYF	TGTGCCAGCAGCCCAGGCGAGCGGGCCACAGATACGCAGTATTTT
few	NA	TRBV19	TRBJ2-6	CASSILTDGANVLTF	TGTGCCAGTAGTATCTTGACAGACGGGGCCAACGTCCTGACTTTC
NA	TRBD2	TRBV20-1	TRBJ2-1	CSAQAGGSYNEQFF	TGCAGTGCTCAAGCGGGGGGGTCCTACAATGAGCAGTTCTTC
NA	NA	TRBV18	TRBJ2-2	CASSAFGTMANTGELFF	TGTGCCAGCTCAGCCTTTGGGACGATGGCGAACACCGGGGAGCTGTTTTTT
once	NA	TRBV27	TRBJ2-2	CASQVGWVTNTGELFF	TGTGCCAGCCAGGTTGGATGGGTCACTAACACCGGGGAGCTGTTTTTT
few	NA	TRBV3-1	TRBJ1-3	CASSQASALGNTIYF	TGTGCCAGCAGCCAAGCCTCAGCACTTGGAAACACCATATATTTT
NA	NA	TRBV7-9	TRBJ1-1	CASSRSTGTEAFF	TGTGCCAGCAGCAGAAGCACAGGGACTGAAGCTTTCTTT
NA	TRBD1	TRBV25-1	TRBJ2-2	CASSESGTGVDGELFF	TGTGCCAGCAGTGAATCCGGGACAGGGGTCGATGGGGAGCTGTTTTTT